This T cell receptor (beta chain) comes out of a study of vaccination and CD4 T cells after COVID-19. To note about this clonotype: Its antigen remains unidentified.

Study-wide results and caveats: Convalescent patients showed a median around 88% of reactive clones that were seen only post-vaccination.

The treatment is: 10-day PBMC culture with coronavirus spike peptide pools or control peptides (ViraFEST assay). Sequenced with the Oncomine TCR Beta short-read assay was DNA taken from cultured CD4+ T cells. Genomic DNA extraction was carried out from cultured CD4+ T cells. One entry per CDR3 protein, called by TCRdb with MiXCR from the PCR reads. Of around 18,000 distinct CDR3 sequences detected, about 50% appear once; the ten largest clones hold 8% to 10%. The receptor was derived from a human donor who had recovered from COVID-19. The sample consisted of CD4+ T cells from blood, cultured in vitro, taken after SARS-CoV-2 vaccination.

As DNA, the CDR3 is TGTGCCAGCAGCCCCGACAGGGTGTCAGGGCAGCCCCAGCATTTT. It is translated as CASSPDRVSGQPQHF. The rearrangement joins TRBV7-9 to TRBJ1-5; 7 positions match TRBD1. J lost 7 bases, V lost 5 bases, and 11 bases had no gene match. Germline V CDR1 and CDR2: SEHNR, FQNEAQ (reference sequence). The CDR3 is 15 amino acids.